Described below is a single T cell receptor (beta chain) sequence and its context. Its antigen is not identified. The CDR3 extends over 14 amino acids. V was cut by 1 base and J by 3 bases, with 10 bases left in between. Germline CDR1 is SGHTA and CDR2 is FQGNSA. The sample belongs to a study of CD8 T cells in Susac syndrome. The controls were healthy donors who were matched for age and sex. Reverse transcription of roughly 0.5 to 1 ug RNA used random hexamers. Amplification of TCR beta CDR3 used immunoSEQ multiplex PCR across 54 Vbeta and 13 Jbeta. TCRdb recomputed calls from the immunoSEQ multiplex PCR reads with MiXCR, one row per CDR3 protein. The data contain 110,000 or so distinct CDR3 sequences, 80% to 95% of them singletons. Findings and caveats of the study: The study conceded that relatively few individuals underwent its TCR sequencing and HLA analysis.

The V gene is TRBV7-2, the J gene TRBJ2-7; D is ambiguous. Sequences were obtained from CD8+ T cells from PBMCs. This clonotype was obtained from a human donor in good health. In DNA, the CDR3 is TGTGCCAGCAGCTTAGACCGGGTCTTCTACGAGCAGTACTTC. Translating it yields CASSLDRVFYEQYF.